The clone carrying this T cell receptor beta chain was seen a single time. Its antigen is undetermined. Genomic DNA (from each subset) was split evenly across several immunoSEQ plates. The data were produced by immunoSEQ multiplex PCR, yet TCRdb's version contains in-frame clones alone and is incomplete. The sample lists around 700,000 clones, 73% occurring once. The record originates from a study of shared clonotypes between healthy human individuals. Study outcomes and limitations: Memory subsets generally showed lower estimated richness than naive subsets.

The sequencing sample was made of memory CD4+ T cells sorted from blood. The subset: CD45RA-negative fraction. The clonotype comes from a woman aged 25 to 39 in good health.

In DNA form, the CDR3 reads TGTGCCAGCTCACCACTAGCGGGAGGTCTGGGGGCCAACGTCCTGACTTTC. Translation gives CASSPLAGGLGANVLTF. The chain is built from TRBV18 and TRBJ2-6; TRBD2 matches 10 bases. Per the germline V gene, CDR1 is KGHSH and CDR2 is LQKENI. CDR3 length equals 17 residues. Trimming cost V 1 base and J 4 bases; bases outside gene matches: 4.